This is a list of T cell receptor beta chains from one sample in a study of blood T cell repertoires in COVID-19. The table came from immunoSEQ multiplex PCR; TCRdb's copy has only in-frame clones and leaves some out. The profile shows under 130,000 clones, 84% of them singletons. The sample was peripheral blood. Receptors originate from a human donor in a cohort sampled during active COVID-19. Each CDR3 is given with its conserved first and last residue. The order of the fields is V gene, J gene, clone size, D gene, CDR3 DNA, CDR3 protein. A D gene is named only where the DNA matches it firmly. Size is stated for part of the rows, as once, few or many counts, or as a class when the clone is expanded.

v_call: TRBV4-3; j_call: TRBJ2-2; clone_size: NA; d_call: NA; cdr3_nt: TGCGCCAGCAGCCAAGAGTGGTCAGGGAGGAGCACCGGGGAGCTGTTTTTT; cdr3_aa: CASSQEWSGRSTGELFF
v_call: TRBV6-1; j_call: TRBJ1-2; clone_size: NA; d_call: TRBD1; cdr3_nt: TGTGCCAGCAGTGAAACCCGGGACAGGGGTTATGGCTACACCTTC; cdr3_aa: CASSETRDRGYGYTF
v_call: TRBV18; j_call: TRBJ2-2; clone_size: NA; d_call: NA; cdr3_nt: TGTGCCAGCTCACCACTCCAGGGCAACACCGGGGAGCTGTTTTTT; cdr3_aa: CASSPLQGNTGELFF
v_call: TRBV5-1; j_call: TRBJ2-3; clone_size: NA; d_call: NA; cdr3_nt: TGCGCCAGCAGCCCCCGGGACCCGGGGGAGGATACGCAGTATTTT; cdr3_aa: CASSPRDPGEDTQYF
v_call: TRBV5-6; j_call: TRBJ1-1; clone_size: NA; d_call: NA; cdr3_nt: TGTGCCAGCAGCTTTGGGACTTCTACTGAAGCTTTCTTT; cdr3_aa: CASSFGTSTEAFF
v_call: TRBV5-1; j_call: TRBJ1-3; clone_size: NA; d_call: NA; cdr3_nt: TGCGCCAGCAGCTTCCTCCCGGGACAATTGATTGGAAACACCATATATTTT; cdr3_aa: CASSFLPGQLIGNTIYF
v_call: TRBV19; j_call: TRBJ1-1; clone_size: NA; d_call: NA; cdr3_nt: TGTGCCAGCCTGAGTAGACACCGGAGGGAGAACACTGAAGCTTTCTTT; cdr3_aa: CASLSRHRRENTEAFF
v_call: TRBV7-3; j_call: TRBJ2-5; clone_size: NA; d_call: NA; cdr3_nt: TGTGCCAGCAGCTCACCTAGTGGGGGCGGTCAAGAGACCCAGTACTTC; cdr3_aa: CASSSPSGGGQETQYF
v_call: TRBV19; j_call: TRBJ1-3; clone_size: NA; d_call: TRBD1; cdr3_nt: TGTGCCAGTAGTATGGGGACAGCTGGAAACACCATATATTTT; cdr3_aa: CASSMGTAGNTIYF
v_call: TRBV14; j_call: TRBJ2-4; clone_size: NA; d_call: NA; cdr3_nt: TGTGCCAGCAGCCATGCAGGACACAATCTAAACATTCAGTACTTC; cdr3_aa: CASSHAGHNLNIQYF
v_call: TRBV6-1; j_call: TRBJ2-5; clone_size: NA; d_call: TRBD2; cdr3_nt: TGTGCCAGCAGTGAACGGCGGCTAGCGGGGGGCAGGGCCCAGTACTTC; cdr3_aa: CASSERRLAGGRAQYF
v_call: TRBV5-1; j_call: TRBJ2-1; clone_size: NA; d_call: NA; cdr3_nt: TGCGCCAGCAGCTTGACTAGTCTAAATGAGCAGTTCTTC; cdr3_aa: CASSLTSLNEQFF
v_call: TRBV2; j_call: TRBJ2-3; clone_size: NA; d_call: TRBD2; cdr3_nt: TGTGCCAGCAACCTAGCGGGGCCAGATACGCAGTATTTT; cdr3_aa: CASNLAGPDTQYF
v_call: TRBV18; j_call: TRBJ1-2; clone_size: NA; d_call: TRBD1; cdr3_nt: TGTGCCAGCAACCCAGGGGGCGACTATGGCTACACCTTC; cdr3_aa: CASNPGGDYGYTF
v_call: TRBV16; j_call: TRBJ2-1; clone_size: NA; d_call: NA; cdr3_nt: TGTGCCAGCTCCCCAGGGAATGAGCAGTTCTTC; cdr3_aa: CASSPGNEQFF
v_call: TRBV6-2/TRBV6-3; j_call: TRBJ2-7; clone_size: NA; d_call: TRBD2; cdr3_nt: TGTGCCAGCAGTTACCTATCGGTAGCGGGGGGCTACGAGCAGTACTTC; cdr3_aa: CASSYLSVAGGYEQYF
v_call: TRBV3-1/TRBV3-2; j_call: TRBJ1-4; clone_size: few; d_call: TRBD1; cdr3_nt: TGTGCCAGCAGCCAACGACAGGGTTTAGGAGAAAAACTGTTTTTT; cdr3_aa: CASSQRQGLGEKLFF
v_call: TRBV6-2/TRBV6-3; j_call: TRBJ2-1; clone_size: NA; d_call: TRBD2; cdr3_nt: TGTGCCAGCAGCCTTATAACGGGGGGGAACAATGAGCAGTTCTTC; cdr3_aa: CASSLITGGNNEQFF
v_call: TRBV6-2/TRBV6-3; j_call: TRBJ1-6; clone_size: few; d_call: NA; cdr3_nt: TGTGCCAGCAGTTACCAGGTGTCAAATTCACCCCTCCACTTT; cdr3_aa: CASSYQVSNSPLHF
v_call: TRBV12-3/TRBV12-4; j_call: TRBJ2-5; clone_size: NA; d_call: NA; cdr3_nt: TGTGCCAGCAGCCTAAGCCAAGAGACCCAGTACTTC; cdr3_aa: CASSLSQETQYF
v_call: TRBV7-2; j_call: TRBJ1-4; clone_size: NA; d_call: TRBD1; cdr3_nt: TGTGCCAGCAGCCCTCGGGACAGGGGTGGGGAAAAACTGTTTTTT; cdr3_aa: CASSPRDRGGEKLFF
v_call: TRBV6-5; j_call: TRBJ2-2; clone_size: few; d_call: NA; cdr3_nt: TGTGCGCTCCAGGGGAGGGGGAGGAACACCGGGGAGCTGTTTTTT; cdr3_aa: CALQGRGRNTGELFF
v_call: TRBV6-1; j_call: TRBJ1-2; clone_size: NA; d_call: NA; cdr3_nt: TGTGCCAGCAGTGAAAATTCGGGGAGTGCTGTCTATGGCTACACCTTC; cdr3_aa: CASSENSGSAVYGYTF